This is a list of T cell receptor beta chains from one sample in a study of cytomegalovirus exposure and HLA in healthy donors. Repertoires were generated with immunoSEQ multiplex PCR, while TCRdb's copy carries only in-frame clones and drops some. The table has under 200,000 clones, about 75% seen once. Sequencing input: PBMCs. These TCRs come from a male donor in good health and CMV-seronegative. The CDR3 runs from the conserved cysteine through the conserved F or W. The D gene is left open where the match is weak. Clone size is given for some rows only: seen once, a few or many times, or a class if the clone is expanded.

V	J	D	size	CDR3	DNA
TRBV5-1	TRBJ2-2	NA	NA	CASSLLNTGELFF	TGCGCCAGCAGCTTACTCAACACCGGGGAGCTGTTTTTT
TRBV18	TRBJ1-1	NA	few	CASSPPSHAGAEAFF	TGTGCCAGCTCACCACCGAGCCACGCAGGCGCTGAAGCTTTCTTT
TRBV28	TRBJ1-1	TRBD1	NA	CASSLGQGGTEAFF	TGTGCCAGCAGTTTGGGACAGGGCGGCACTGAAGCTTTCTTT
TRBV5-1	TRBJ2-4	TRBD1	few	CASSGQGSKNIQYF	TGCGCCAGCAGCGGACAGGGATCCAAAAACATTCAGTACTTC
TRBV7-6	TRBJ2-5	NA	NA	CASSLARGPLQETQYF	TGTGCCAGCAGCTTAGCGCGGGGGCCCCTCCAAGAGACCCAGTACTTC
TRBV6-5	TRBJ2-5	NA	NA	CASSGHSGAQETQYF	TGTGCCAGCAGTGGACATAGCGGCGCCCAAGAGACCCAGTACTTC
TRBV18	TRBJ1-1	NA	few	CASSPGKNTEAFF	TGTGCCAGCTCACCGGGCAAGAACACTGAAGCTTTCTTT
TRBV7-9	TRBJ1-1	NA	NA	CASSWPGAGVTEAFF	TGTGCCAGCAGCTGGCCGGGAGCAGGAGTAACTGAAGCTTTCTTT
TRBV30	TRBJ1-5	TRBD1	NA	CAWSGQGPSNQPQHF	TGTGCCTGGTCGGGACAGGGGCCCAGCAATCAGCCCCAGCATTTT
TRBV19	TRBJ2-7	TRBD1	once	CASSPGQAYEQYF	TGTGCCAGTAGTCCGGGACAGGCCTACGAGCAGTACTTC
TRBV7-8	TRBJ2-7	TRBD2	NA	CASAGGGAGYEQYF	TGTGCCAGCGCTGGCGGGGGGGCGGGTTACGAGCAGTACTTC
TRBV5-1	TRBJ2-1	TRBD2	NA	CASSTLAGPYNEQFF	TGCGCCAGCAGCACACTAGCGGGCCCTTACAATGAGCAGTTCTTC
TRBV7-6	TRBJ2-1	NA	NA	CASKLGGSSYNEQFF	TGTGCCAGCAAGTTGGGGGGTAGCTCCTACAATGAGCAGTTCTTC
TRBV6-1	TRBJ2-7	TRBD1	NA	CASSARTGGFSYEQYF	TGTGCCAGCAGTGCCCGGACAGGGGGCTTCTCCTACGAGCAGTACTTC
TRBV4-2	TRBJ2-5	TRBD2	few	CASSQDRGTSGRGETQYF	TGTGCCAGCAGCCAAGATCGTGGGACTAGCGGGAGAGGAGAGACCCAGTACTTC
TRBV7-2	TRBJ1-2	NA	NA	CASSQQGYGYTF	TGTGCCAGCAGCCAACAGGGATATGGCTACACCTTC
TRBV4-3	TRBJ1-4	TRBD1	NA	CASSPQPPGQGYEKLFF	TGCGCCAGCAGCCCTCAGCCCCCGGGACAGGGGTATGAAAAACTGTTTTTT
TRBV10-1	TRBJ2-5	TRBD2	once	CASRSSGKVETQYF	TGCGCCAGCAGGAGTAGCGGGAAGGTAGAGACCCAGTACTTC
TRBV6-4	TRBJ2-1	TRBD1	NA	CASSDLDRGNEQFF	TGTGCCAGCAGTGACTTGGACAGGGGGAATGAGCAGTTCTTC
TRBV30	TRBJ2-7	NA	few	CAWSSRYEQYF	TGTGCCTGGAGTAGCCGCTACGAGCAGTACTTC
TRBV27	TRBJ1-1	NA	NA	CASSPDGVIRGSTEAFF	TGTGCCAGCAGTCCTGATGGGGTAATAAGGGGAAGCACTGAAGCTTTCTTT
TRBV6-5	TRBJ2-7	TRBD1	once	CASRGQGNSYEQYF	TGTGCCAGCAGGGGACAGGGGAACTCCTACGAGCAGTACTTC
TRBV4-3	TRBJ1-3	TRBD1	once	CASSQGEQGPSSGNTIYF	TGCGCCAGCAGCCAAGGGGAACAGGGGCCGAGCTCTGGAAACACCATATATTTT
TRBV15	TRBJ2-7	NA	NA	CATSGSAGFGYEQYF	TGTGCCACCAGCGGAAGTGCGGGGTTTGGCTACGAGCAGTACTTC
TRBV5-1	TRBJ1-4	NA	NA	CASSPGQPTNEKLFF	TGCGCCAGCAGCCCTGGACAGCCAACTAATGAAAAACTGTTTTTT
TRBV15	TRBJ1-2	TRBD1	NA	CATSRDKLRTGGYGYTF	TGTGCCACCAGCAGAGATAAGCTCCGGACAGGTGGTTATGGCTACACCTTC
TRBV30	TRBJ1-5	TRBD1	NA	CAWTRTGGQPQHF	TGTGCCTGGACCAGGACAGGGGGGCAGCCCCAGCATTTT
TRBV15	TRBJ1-2	NA	NA	CATSRDRGGRNSF	TGTGCCACCAGCAGAGATCGGGGAGGGCGGAACTCCTTC
TRBV7-8	TRBJ2-2	NA	NA	CASSYLIQVGELFF	TGTGCCAGCAGTTACCTTATCCAGGTTGGGGAGCTGTTTTTT
TRBV7-9	TRBJ1-4	TRBD1	NA	CASSVGGTGAEKLFF	TGTGCCAGCAGCGTAGGTGGGACAGGGGCTGAAAAACTGTTTTTT
TRBV12-1	TRBJ1-4	NA	NA	CASSFEGGQGQGKLFF	TGTGCCAGCAGCTTTGAAGGGGGACAGGGTCAAGGAAAACTGTTTTTT
TRBV14	TRBJ1-2	TRBD1	NA	CASSQDRQGLYYGYTF	TGTGCCAGCAGCCAAGACCGACAGGGTCTATACTATGGCTACACCTTC
TRBV11-2	TRBJ2-1	TRBD2	NA	CASSPNVGAGASNEQFF	TGTGCCAGCAGCCCTAACGTCGGGGCGGGAGCCAGCAATGAGCAGTTCTTC
TRBV19	TRBJ1-1	TRBD1	few	CASSIGTGLRNTEAFF	TGTGCCAGTAGTATTGGGACAGGGTTGCGAAACACTGAAGCTTTCTTT
TRBV7-3	TRBJ1-1	TRBD1	NA	CASSMPGGTEAFF	TGTGCCAGCAGCATGCCAGGGGGCACTGAAGCTTTCTTT
TRBV10-1	TRBJ2-5	NA	NA	CASAHLETQYF	TGCGCCAGCGCCCACTTAGAGACCCAGTACTTC
TRBV14	TRBJ1-1	TRBD1	NA	CASSQGSRGVMNTEAFF	TGTGCCAGCAGCCAAGGATCCAGGGGGGTCATGAACACTGAAGCTTTCTTT
TRBV7-9	TRBJ1-2	NA	once	CASSLEGIAGYTF	TGTGCCAGCAGCTTAGAGGGGATTGCGGGCTACACCTTC
TRBV2	TRBJ1-2	NA	few	CVFRSLDNYGYTF	TGTGTGTTTAGGAGTCTTGATAACTATGGCTACACCTTC
TRBV4-2	TRBJ2-7	NA	NA	CASSQNRDDEQYF	TGTGCCAGCAGCCAAAACAGGGATGACGAGCAGTACTTC
TRBV11-2	TRBJ2-2	NA	NA	CASSPYIGELFF	TGTGCCAGCAGCCCCTATATCGGGGAGCTGTTTTTT
TRBV7-3	TRBJ2-3	NA	NA	CASSFLAGADTQYF	TGTGCCAGCAGCTTTCTCGCCGGAGCAGATACGCAGTATTTT
TRBV5-1	TRBJ1-2	NA	NA	CASSWGVGSNYGYTF	TGCGCCAGCAGCTGGGGCGTGGGATCTAACTATGGCTACACCTTC
TRBV5-6	TRBJ2-3	NA	NA	CASSAWTEDTDTQYF	TGTGCCAGCAGCGCCTGGACAGAAGACACAGATACGCAGTATTTT
TRBV14	TRBJ2-5	TRBD2	NA	CASSQGVAGGAGRKTQYF	TGTGCCAGCAGCCAAGGAGTAGCGGGGGGTGCTGGGCGAAAGACCCAGTACTTC
TRBV18	TRBJ1-6	NA	NA	CASSPGQGRYNSPLHF	TGTGCCAGCTCACCAGGGCAGGGGCGCTATAATTCACCCCTCCACTTT
TRBV27	TRBJ2-1	NA	NA	CASSFGDRGHEQFF	TGTGCCAGCAGTTTCGGAGACAGAGGCCATGAGCAGTTCTTC
TRBV5-1	TRBJ2-7	TRBD2	NA	CASSVELAGGEQYF	TGCGCCAGCAGCGTCGAACTAGCGGGGGGCGAGCAGTACTTC
TRBV27	TRBJ2-6	TRBD1	NA	CASSSGGGANVLTF	TGTGCCAGCAGTTCAGGGGGTGGGGCCAACGTCCTGACTTTC
TRBV6-1	TRBJ2-5	TRBD1	NA	CASRKTGYQETQYF	TGTGCCAGCAGAAAGACAGGGTACCAAGAGACCCAGTACTTC
TRBV19	TRBJ1-1	TRBD1	many	CASSPGTGWAQNTEAFF	TGTGCCAGTAGTCCTGGGACAGGGTGGGCCCAGAACACTGAAGCTTTCTTT
TRBV4-1	TRBJ2-7	TRBD1	NA	CASSQRTGSPYEQYF	TGCGCCAGCAGCCAACGGACAGGGTCCCCCTACGAGCAGTACTTC
TRBV6-4	TRBJ2-1	NA	few	CASSASSYNEQFF	TGTGCCAGCAGTGCCAGCTCCTACAATGAGCAGTTCTTC
TRBV5-1	TRBJ1-1	NA	NA	CASRTGQLNTEAFF	TGCGCCAGCAGAACAGGACAGCTGAACACTGAAGCTTTCTTT
TRBV7-8	TRBJ1-1	TRBD1	NA	CASRRGQGSSEAFF	TGTGCCAGCAGGCGGGGACAGGGCTCAAGTGAAGCTTTCTTT
TRBV6-5	TRBJ2-5	NA	NA	CASSYPGKRETQYF	TGTGCCAGCAGTTACCCAGGGAAGCGAGAGACCCAGTACTTC
TRBV2	TRBJ1-2	TRBD1	NA	CASSSTGGRGGYTF	TGTGCCAGCAGTTCGACAGGGGGCCGGGGTGGCTACACCTTC
TRBV30	TRBJ2-7	NA	few	CAWSTSDEQYF	TGTGCCTGGAGTACCAGCGACGAGCAGTACTTC
TRBV4-1	TRBJ2-7	TRBD1	NA	CASSPRDRDYEQYF	TGCGCCAGCAGCCCCCGGGACAGGGACTACGAGCAGTACTTC
TRBV7-9	TRBJ2-3	TRBD2	NA	CASSLAQAGGRGTQYF	TGTGCCAGCAGCTTAGCGCAAGCGGGGGGGCGTGGGACGCAGTATTTT